This T cell receptor beta chain was sequenced for a study of blood T cell repertoires in COVID-19. This CDR3 spans 16 amino acids. Germline V gene data show CDR1 as MNHEY and CDR2 as SMNVEV (reference sequence). The germline V and J ends were trimmed by 3 bases and 0 bases, with 13 bases remaining between them. The data were produced by immunoSEQ multiplex PCR, yet TCRdb's version contains in-frame clones alone and is incomplete. Among approximately 170,000 clones listed, about 88% were seen once. The V gene is TRBV27, the J gene TRBJ2-3, with D perhaps matching TRBD1 (5 bases). The sample consisted of peripheral blood. The TCR sequence derives from a man aged 18 to 29 who had recovered from COVID-19. CDR3 amino acids: CASSFLGQTSTDTQYF. The CDR3 nucleotides are TGTGCCAGCAGTTTCCTAGGACAAACTAGCACAGATACGCAGTATTTT.